Below, 10 T cell receptor beta chains from the same sample are listed, as sequenced in a study of shared clonotypes between healthy human individuals. Assay: immunoSEQ multiplex PCR; the TCRdb copy retains only in-frame clones and omits some. This table holds 2 million to 3 million clones, approximately 93% found once. The sample consisted of naive CD4+ T cells from PBMCs. Subset denoted: CD45RA+ positively selected. The source of these receptors is a man between 18 and 29 years old in good health. Some clones in this sample may be carry-over from other donors' samples.

This chain joins TRBV7-9 and TRBJ1-1, with a possible D match to TRBD1 (6 bases). Trimming stripped 3 bases from V and 0 bases from J, with 14 bases between. Looked up from germline, CDR1 is SEHNR and CDR2 is FQNEAQ (reference sequence). The CDR3 totals 16 residues. CDR3 sequence (DNA): TGTGCCAGCAGCTTCGGGGGGCGGCTCATGAACACTGAAGCTTTCTTT. Its protein is CASSFGGRLMNTEAFF. The whole variable domain, filled in from reference TRBV7-9 and TRBJ1-1, reads DTGVSQNPRHKITKRGQNVTFRCDPISEHNRLYWYRQTLGQGPEFLTYFQNEAQLEKSRLLSDRFSAERPKGSFSTLEIQRTEQGDSAMYLCASSFGGRLMNTEAFFGQGTRLTVV.

This rearrangement joins TRBV5-6 to TRBJ2-7; D not resolved. V gave up 3 bases and J gave up 4 bases, with 14 bases separating them. The V gene's germline CDR1 is SGHDT and CDR2 YYEEEE. The CDR3 spans 14 residues. CDR3 loop: CASSSISKAYEQYF. CDR3 coding DNA: TGTGCCAGCAGCTCAATTAGCAAAGCTTACGAGCAGTACTTC. The full variable domain, with the rest looked up from reference TRBV5-6 and TRBJ2-7, is DAGVTQSPTHLIKTRGQQVTLRCSPKSGHDTVSWYQQALGQGPQFIFQYYEEEERQRGNFPDRFSGHQFPNYSSELNVNALLLGDSALYLCASSSISKAYEQYFGPGTRLTVT.

The chain recombines TRBV6-5 with TRBJ2-2; D may correspond to TRBD1 or TRBD2 (5 bases each). Trimming removed 6 bases from V and 5 bases from J, with 7 bases in between. This CDR3 has 12 residues. Germline-derived CDR1 and CDR2 are MNHEY and SVGAGI. In DNA, the CDR3 is TGTGCCAGCAGGTGGGGGACCGGGGAGCTGTTTTTT. Its translation is CASRWGTGELFF.

About this clone: Distinct nucleotide sequences in the sample also encode this CDR3. The J gene is TRBJ1-5, the V gene TRBV2; the match to TRBD1 covers 9 bases. Germline values: CDR1 SNHLY, CDR2 FYNNEI. This CDR3 has 13 residues. V was pared by 6 bases and J by 5 bases, with 2 bases of the junction left unmatched. CDR3 amino acids: CASSGQGYQPQHF. The CDR3 region has the DNA TGTGCCAGCAGCGGACAGGGGTATCAGCCCCAGCATTTT.

The V gene is TRBV6-1, the J gene TRBJ2-3; 7 bases match TRBD1. V lost 8 bases to trimming and J lost 2 bases; unmatched junction nucleotides: 10. Germline values: CDR1 MNHNS, CDR2 SASEGT. The CDR3 sequence is 15 residues long. The CDR3 nucleotides read TGTGCCAGCGCCAGCCGACAGGGTTACACAGATACGCAGTATTTT. Protein sequence: CASASRQGYTDTQYF.

This sequence joins TRBV7-2 and TRBJ1-5; 9 bases agree with TRBD1. CDR1 and CDR2 (germline): SGHTA, FQGNSA. Trimming at V came to 5 bases and at J to 7 bases, leaving 12 bases not matched to a gene. The CDR3 extends over 16 amino acids. This CDR3 is CASSPRQGGKNQPQHF. The CDR3 DNA reads TGTGCCAGCAGCCCTCGACAGGGGGGAAAGAACCAGCCCCAGCATTTT.

The V and J genes are TRBV4-1 and TRBJ2-2; weak D call: TRBD2 (7 bases). This CDR3 region has 19 residues. Trimming pared 1 base from V and 6 bases from J, leaving 24 bases between. Germline lookup yields CDR1 MGHRA and CDR2 YSYEKL. CDR3 in DNA: TGCGCCAGCAGCCAAGGCGGGACCAACGAACGGGGGGCGGCCGGGGAGCTGTTTTTT. Translated, it gives CASSQGGTNERGAAGELFF.

The chain links TRBV27 to TRBJ1-5; D gene unclear. Per germline, CDR1 MNHEY and CDR2 SMNVEV (reference sequence). The CDR3 totals 13 residues. Trimming shortened V by 6 bases and J by 5 bases, and 11 bases separated the two germline ends. The CDR3 coding sequence is TGTGCCAGCAGCCCCGCTAGATATCAGCCCCAGCATTTT. It codes for CASSPARYQPQHF.

The gene calls are TRBV19 and TRBJ1-5; 11 positions agree with TRBD1. Germline trimming cut 7 bases from V and 7 bases from J; bases unmatched to any gene: 9. CDR1 is LNHDA and CDR2 is SQIVND in the germline V gene (reference sequence). The CDR3 runs 15 residues. The CDR3 sequence is CASTRRTGGDQPQHF. The CDR3 region has the DNA TGTGCCAGTACCCGGAGGACAGGGGGCGACCAGCCCCAGCATTTT.

This chain uses TRBV7-2 with TRBJ1-3; no clear D gene. Trimming took off 3 bases at V and 0 bases at J, with 9 bases between the two ends. CDR3 length equals 15 residues. The germline V gene encodes CDR1 SGHTA and CDR2 FQGNSA. In nucleotides, the CDR3 is TGTGCCAGCAGCTTGTACGGGAGCTCTGGAAACACCATATATTTT. Amino acid sequence: CASSLYGSSGNTIYF.